The 32 T cell receptor beta chains below all came from one sample that was sequenced in a study of CD8+ T cells in alopecia areata. Following RNA extraction, reverse transcription yielded cDNA that acted as the sequencing template. The assay was immunoSEQ multiplex PCR, and TCRdb's table has in-frame clones only and misses some. Among 100,000 to 150,000 clones listed, around 49% were seen once. The material was CD8+ T cells sorted from blood, obtained at week 0. These TCRs come from a human donor with alopecia areata.

A note on this clone: One junction end does not reproduce the germline sequence, and a read error may be involved. The chain joins TRBV30 to TRBJ2-6; TRBD1 or TRBD2 may be the D gene (6 bases each). Germline CDR1 is GTSNPN and CDR2 is SVGIG (reference sequence). This CDR3 contains 14 residues. CDR3 loop: CAWNPGAGANVLAF. DNA of the CDR3: TGTGCCTGGAATCCGGGGGCTGGGGCCAACGTCCTGGCTTTC.

At least ten counts were recorded for this clone. This sequence joins TRBV5-6 and TRBJ2-3; D gene uncertain. The CDR3 loop spans 14 amino acids. The ends were cut back, 3 bases at V and 5 bases at J, with 13 bases in the middle. CDR1 and CDR2 (germline): SGHDT, YYEEEE. The CDR3 nucleotides read TGTGCCAGCAGCTCCCTGTCCGAACGAGATACGCAGTATTTT. Amino acids: CASSSLSERDTQYF.

V and J are TRBV9 and TRBJ2-7, with D maybe TRBD1 (6 bases). The CDR3 consists of 15 residues. Germline V gene data show CDR1 as SGDLS and CDR2 as YYNGEE. The ends were cut back, 0 bases at V and 2 bases at J, with 12 bases in the middle. CDR3 nucleotides: TGTGCCAGCAGCGTAGGGGCCAGGGGCCCCTACGAGCAGTACTTC. It codes for CASSVGARGPYEQYF.

In its sample, this clone was seen a few times. This chain joins TRBV19 and TRBJ1-2; possible D gene TRBD1, 5 bases. Trimming removed 9 bases at V and 3 bases at J, with 17 bases between. The CDR3 contains 14 residues. Germline values: CDR1 LNHDA, CDR2 SQIVND (reference sequence). CDR3 sequence reads: CASTEGRGDYGYTF. CDR3 DNA: TGTGCCAGCACAGAGGGACGGGGGGACTATGGCTACACCTTC.

The V gene is TRBV29-1, the J gene TRBJ1-1; no firm D call. Trimming stripped 3 bases from V and 4 bases from J, with 12 bases between. Germline lookup yields CDR1 SQVTM and CDR2 ANQGSEA. The CDR3 covers 13 residues. CDR3 nucleotides: TGCAGCGTTGATTGGCAGGAGGGCACTGAAGCTTTCTTT. Its translation: CSVDWQEGTEAFF.

This clone was recorded once. The genes are TRBV5-1 and TRBJ1-5; no clear D gene. V lost 0 bases and J 5 bases, leaving 6 bases between the germline ends. From germline, CDR1 is SGHRS and CDR2 YFSETQ. The CDR3 extends over 13 amino acids. The CDR3 sequence: CASSLGQDQPQHF. CDR3 sequence (DNA): TGCGCCAGCAGCTTGGGGCAGGATCAGCCCCAGCATTTT.

This clone came up once. V gene TRBV6-5 combines with J gene TRBJ2-7; the D gene is possibly TRBD2 (6 bases). The length of the CDR3 is 15 residues. Trimming pared 2 bases from V and 2 bases from J, leaving 13 bases between. Germline loops: CDR1 MNHEY, CDR2 SVGAGI. The CDR3 bases are TGTGCCAGCAGTTACGGCGGGGACTCAGCCTACGAGCAGTACTTC. It is translated as CASSYGGDSAYEQYF.

The rearrangement links TRBV5-1 to TRBJ2-3; D might be TRBD1 or TRBD2, each matching 5 bases. The CDR3 totals 15 residues. Germline V CDR1 and CDR2: SGHRS, YFSETQ. Between the trimmed V and J ends, which lost 4 bases and 3 bases, there was a span of 15 bases. The CDR3 is CASSPGPEGTDTQYF. The CDR3 coding sequence is TGCGCCAGCAGCCCAGGGCCCGAGGGGACAGATACGCAGTATTTT. Full variable domain (rest looked up from reference TRBV5-1 and TRBJ2-3): KAGVTQTPRYLIKTRGQQVTLSCSPISGHRSVSWYQQTPGQGLQFLFEYFSETQRNKGNFPGRFSGRQFSNSRSEMNVSTLELGDSALYLCASSPGPEGTDTQYFGPGTRLTVL.

This clone showed up just once. This chain joins TRBV4-1 and TRBJ2-1; no clear D gene. The CDR3 length is 13 residues. CDR1 MGHRA and CDR2 YSYEKL come from the germline V gene. Trimming took 3 bases from V and 5 from J, leaving 8 bases between them. The CDR3 here is CASSHLINNEQFF. The CDR3 DNA reads TGCGCCAGCAGCCACCTCATTAACAATGAGCAGTTCTTC.

For this clone: A read error may explain this, as a much larger clone is one base away. In the same sample, other DNA sequences code for this CDR3. J is TRBJ2-2 and V is TRBV5-4, with D hard to call. Trimming pared 0 bases from V and 3 bases from J, leaving 0 bases between. CDR1 SGHNT and CDR2 YYREEE come from the germline V gene (reference sequence). This CDR3 comprises 12 residues. CDR3 in DNA: TGTGCCAGCAGCTTGGACACCGGGGAGCTGTTTTTT. The encoded protein is CASSLDTGELFF.

The rearrangement uses TRBV5-1 and TRBJ2-3; D is unresolved. Germline V CDR1 and CDR2: SGHRS, YFSETQ. Trimming removed 3 bases at V and 3 bases at J, with 20 bases between. The CDR3 is made up of 17 amino acids. CDR3 DNA: TGCGCCAGCAGCTCTCGTTACGACGGGCCGATTACAGATACGCAGTATTTT. It codes for CASSSRYDGPITDTQYF.

DNA for the CDR3: TGTGCCAGCACCCTGGGGGACACAGATACGCAGTATTTT. Encoded protein: CASTLGDTDTQYF. The chain combines TRBV5-6 with TRBJ2-3; D possibly matches TRBD1 or TRBD2 (5 bases each). Germline V gene sequence: CDR1 SGHDT, CDR2 YYEEEE. V lost 6 bases to trimming and J lost 2 bases, with 10 bases between them. The CDR3 has 13 residues.

The chain joins TRBV5-5 to TRBJ1-6; D gene ambiguous. V was trimmed by 0 bases and J by 4 bases, leaving 5 bases between them. The CDR3 has 14 amino acids. Germline V gene data show CDR1 as SGHKS and CDR2 as YYEKEE (reference sequence). In DNA, the CDR3 is TGTGCCAGCAGCTTGGGGGGTTATAATTCACCCCTCCACTTT. Its protein is CASSLGGYNSPLHF.

This chain links TRBV4-2 with TRBJ2-2; 9 bases align to TRBD2. Germline lookup yields CDR1 LGHNA and CDR2 YNFKEQ. V trimming: 4 bases; J trimming: 7 bases; junction bases outside the gene matches: 10. This CDR3 region has 16 residues. CDR3 in amino acids: CASSRIGGGAGGELFF. CDR3 DNA sequence: TGTGCCAGCAGCCGAATTGGCGGGGGGGCTGGCGGGGAGCTGTTTTTT.

The chain combines TRBV19 with TRBJ2-5, with 8 bases fitting TRBD1. The length of the CDR3 is 14 residues. The V and J ends lost 0 bases and 10 bases, in that order; junction bases with no gene match: 7. The germline V gene encodes CDR1 LNHDA and CDR2 SQIVND (reference sequence). CDR3 DNA sequence: TGTGCCAGTAGTATAGACCAAGAGACAGGGGACCAGTACTTC. This sequence encodes CASSIDQETGDQYF.

This chain uses TRBV7-2 with TRBJ1-6; D gene unclear. Germline lookup yields CDR1 SGHTA and CDR2 FQGNSA. The CDR3 has 12 amino acids. Trimming shortened V by 5 bases and J by 7 bases, and 6 bases separated the two germline ends. The CDR3 DNA follows: TGTGCCAGCAGCGGATTGAATTCACCCCTCCACTTT. This gives the protein CASSGLNSPLHF.

Ten or more counts support this clone. This chain joins TRBV7-9 and TRBJ1-2; 9 nucleotides agree with TRBD1. There are 14 residues in the CDR3. The trim removed 6 bases at V and 6 bases at J, leaving 8 bases unmatched. Germline CDR1 is SEHNR and CDR2 is FQNEAQ (reference sequence). This chain's CDR3 is CASRGTGTGHGYTF. CDR3 bases: TGTGCCAGCAGGGGGACAGGGACCGGGCATGGCTACACCTTC.

The chain links TRBV6-4 to TRBJ2-1; D is unclear. Trimming stripped 0 bases from V and 7 bases from J, with 7 bases between. Germline assignment: CDR1 MRHNA and CDR2 SNTAGT. The CDR3 sequence is 13 residues long. The CDR3 bases are TGTGCCAGCAGTGACTCCAGTCATAATGAGCAGTTCTTC. Its translation: CASSDSSHNEQFF.

J is TRBJ1-5 and V is TRBV2; no firm D call. The CDR3 is made up of 13 amino acids. The V gene's germline CDR1 is SNHLY and CDR2 FYNNEI. Trimming took off 3 bases at V and 5 bases at J, with 8 bases between the two ends. The CDR3 here is CASSDRRDQPQHF. The CDR3 DNA reads TGTGCCAGCAGTGACAGGAGGGATCAGCCCCAGCATTTT.

This clone was picked up a small number of times. The V call is TRBV29-1, the J call TRBJ2-7; no clear D gene. This CDR3 has 13 amino acids. Germline lookup yields CDR1 SQVTM and CDR2 ANQGSEA. The V gene lost 2 bases and the J gene lost 1 base, with 9 bases spanning the gap. The CDR3 spells CSVEWAGSYEQYF. The CDR3 nucleotides are TGCAGCGTTGAATGGGCAGGTTCCTACGAGCAGTACTTC.

The rearrangement links TRBV13 to TRBJ2-5; tentative D call: TRBD1 (7 bases). CDR1 PRHDT and CDR2 FYEKMQ come from the germline V gene (reference sequence). V lost 4 bases to trimming and J lost 5 bases, with 14 bases between them. CDR3 length equals 14 residues. The CDR3 DNA reads TGTGCCAGCAGCTCAGACAGGGCGGGGGAGACCCAGTACTTC. It is translated as CASSSDRAGETQYF.

The rearrangement links TRBV7-6 to TRBJ1-6, with a tentative D call TRBD1 (5 bases). The germline gives CDR1 SGHVS, CDR2 FNYEAQ. The CDR3 spans 15 residues. V was pared by 5 bases and J by 8 bases, with 16 bases between. The CDR3 loop reads CASSGRGGGDSPLHF. DNA of the CDR3: TGTGCCAGCAGCGGCCGGGGGGGTGGTGATTCACCCCTCCACTTT.

This clone is medium-sized (0.01 to 0.1%) in the sample. The V call is TRBV29-1, the J call TRBJ1-2, with 7 bases fitting TRBD1. The CDR3 contains 14 residues. The J segment lost 0 bases and the V segment lost 5 bases, leaving 6 bases of the junction unmatched. Germline loops: CDR1 SQVTM, CDR2 ANQGSEA. In DNA, the CDR3 is TGCAGCGTTCGGGGAGGGGGCCCTAACTATGGCTACACCTTC. As protein: CSVRGGGPNYGYTF.

This clone was counted a few times. The chain links TRBV4-2 to TRBJ2-1; 10 positions match TRBD1. Trimming took 5 bases from V and 9 from J; bases not matched to a gene: 13. The CDR3 is 16 amino acids. The germline V gene encodes CDR1 LGHNA and CDR2 YNFKEQ. Written as DNA, the CDR3 is TGTGCCAGCAGCACTCCCGGGACAGGGGTGTTTGGTGAGCAGTTCTTC. Protein product: CASSTPGTGVFGEQFF.

The chain links TRBV27 to TRBJ2-3, with TRBD1 matching over 7 bases. V shed 7 bases and J 0 bases; nucleotides not matched to a gene: 10. Germline lookup yields CDR1 MNHEY and CDR2 SMNVEV (reference sequence). The CDR3 has 16 residues. The CDR3 DNA is TGTGCCAGCACTGAGTTCGGACAGGCTAGCACAGATACGCAGTATTTT. It encodes CASTEFGQASTDTQYF.

V is TRBV27 and J is TRBJ1-1; D is possibly TRBD1 (6 bases). With 1 base removed from V and 9 bases from J, the gap between germline ends came to 15 bases. The CDR3 extends over 14 amino acids. In germline, CDR1 is MNHEY, CDR2 SMNVEV (reference sequence). CDR3 protein: CASSLLVGTPKAFF. The CDR3 region has the DNA TGTGCCAGCAGTTTATTGGTGGGGACACCAAAAGCTTTCTTT.

There are a few counts of this clone. The rearrangement links TRBV5-4 to TRBJ2-2; possibly TRBD1 for D (5 bases). The germline V and J ends were trimmed by 2 bases and 5 bases, with 13 bases remaining between them. The CDR3 runs 15 residues. Germline V gene data show CDR1 as SGHNT and CDR2 as YYREEE (reference sequence). The CDR3 DNA is TGTGCCAGCAGCTTAAAGGGTTCAGGGACCGGGGAGCTGTTTTTT. Its translation: CASSLKGSGTGELFF.

This clone came up a few times. The V call is TRBV5-6, the J call TRBJ1-6; 11 nucleotides align to TRBD1. With 2 bases clipped from V and 14 bases from J, the junction kept 6 bases outside the gene matches. This CDR3 has 14 residues. The V gene's germline CDR1 is SGHDT and CDR2 YYEEEE. CDR3 coding DNA: TGTGCCAGCAGCTTCGGGACAGGGGGTCTGGCCCTCCACTTT. This sequence encodes CASSFGTGGLALHF.

This sequence joins TRBV6-1 and TRBJ2-6, with D possibly being TRBD1 or TRBD2 (5 bases each). The CDR3 contains 16 residues. Trimming pared 3 bases from V and 0 bases from J, leaving 9 bases between. In germline, CDR1 is MNHNS, CDR2 SASEGT. CDR3 region: CASSETGHSGANVLTF. CDR3 bases: TGTGCCAGCAGTGAGACGGGGCACTCTGGGGCCAACGTCCTGACTTTC.

This clone was recorded a few times. The rearrangement uses TRBV10-1 and TRBJ2-2; possible D gene TRBD2, 5 bases. The CDR3 contains 13 residues. The germline V gene has CDR1 WNHNN and CDR2 SYGVQD (reference sequence). Between the trimmed V and J ends, which lost 7 bases and 7 bases, there was a span of 13 bases. In nucleotides, the CDR3 is TGCGCCAGCATGGCTTCAGGAGGCGGGGAGCTGTTTTTT. Its translation is CASMASGGGELFF.

This clone was found a few times. The chain carries TRBV29-1 and TRBJ1-1; 8 bases match TRBD1. CDR1 SQVTM and CDR2 ANQGSEA come from the germline V gene. The CDR3 loop spans 13 amino acids. Trimming at V came to 1 base and at J to 6 bases, leaving 4 bases not matched to a gene. In DNA form, the CDR3 reads TGCAGCGTTGAAGGAGACAGGGGAGCTGAAGCTTTCTTT. This gives the protein CSVEGDRGAEAFF. Drawing the rest from reference TRBV29-1 and TRBJ1-1, the complete variable domain is SAVISQKPSRDICQRGTSLTIQCQVDSQVTMMFWYRQQPGQSLTLIATANQGSEATYESGFVIDKFPISRPNLTFSTLTVSNMSPEDSSIYLCSVEGDRGAEAFFGQGTRLTVV.

As DNA, the CDR3 is TGTGCCAGCCAGCTGACAGGGTCGTCCTACGAGCAGTACTTC. Its protein product is CASQLTGSSYEQYF. The chain employs TRBV2 and TRBJ2-7; 7 bases agree with TRBD1. This CDR3 has 14 residues. With V trimmed by 8 bases and J by 1 base, 8 bases remained unmatched. Germline V gene data show CDR1 as SNHLY and CDR2 as FYNNEI.